This T cell receptor beta chain was recovered during a study of beta chain features in type 1 diabetes. Expressed TCRB transcripts got sequenced, as all isolated RNA was reverse transcribed. TCRdb's table, derived via immunoSEQ multiplex PCR, lists solely in-frame clones and lacks some. This table has around 250,000 clones, 27% appearing once. Germline assignment: CDR1 SQVTM and CDR2 ANQGSEA. The CDR3 has 10 amino acids. V dropped 4 bases and J dropped 11 bases, with 11 bases sitting between them. This clonotype was sampled from a man under 40 in good health. Sequenced: central memory CD4+ T cells from blood. The V gene is TRBV29-1, the J gene TRBJ2-5; no clear D gene. The CDR3 DNA is TGCAGCGTTGGGAATGAAGAGCAGTACTTC. This encodes CSVGNEEQYF.